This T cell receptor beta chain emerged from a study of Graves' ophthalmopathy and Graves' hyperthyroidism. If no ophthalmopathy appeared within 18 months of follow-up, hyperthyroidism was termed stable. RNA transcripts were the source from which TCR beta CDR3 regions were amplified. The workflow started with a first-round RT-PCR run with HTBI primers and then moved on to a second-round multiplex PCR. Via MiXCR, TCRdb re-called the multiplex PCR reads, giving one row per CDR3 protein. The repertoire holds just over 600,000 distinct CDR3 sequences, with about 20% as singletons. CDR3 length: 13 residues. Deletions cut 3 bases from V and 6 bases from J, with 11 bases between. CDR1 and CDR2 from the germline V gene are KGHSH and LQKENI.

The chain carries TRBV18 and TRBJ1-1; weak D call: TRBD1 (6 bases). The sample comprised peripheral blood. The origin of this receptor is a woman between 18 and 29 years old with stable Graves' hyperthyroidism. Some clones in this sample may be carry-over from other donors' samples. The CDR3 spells CASSPTGRAEAFF. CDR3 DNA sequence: TGTGCCAGCTCACCCACAGGGCGCGCTGAAGCTTTCTTT. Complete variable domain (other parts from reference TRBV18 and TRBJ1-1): NAGVMQNPRHLVRRRGQEARLRCSPMKGHSHVYWYRQLPEEGLKFMVYLQKENIIDESGMPKERFSAEFPKEGPSILRIQQVVRGDSAAYFCASSPTGRAEAFFGQGTRLTVV.